This T cell receptor beta chain was observed in a study of blood T cell repertoires in COVID-19. Study at large: From T cells, B-cell-depleted T cells, or PBMCs came the material, which was cDNA or gDNA.

V lost 0 bases, J lost 2 bases, and 3 bases stayed unmatched. The germline CDR1 and CDR2 sequences are MRHNA and SNTAGT. The CDR3 runs to 16 residues. Original processing notes: Nucleated cell number was recorded as an estimate derived from reference gene primer amplification. Clones were read by immunoSEQ multiplex PCR, and TCRdb kept only the in-frame ones, dropping some. V, J and clone size were drawn from that table, and D and trimming were deduced from the DNA. The table has roughly 380,000 clones, 85% seen once. This TCR was recovered from a woman younger than 30 with acute or convalescent COVID-19. Sequencing was carried out using peripheral blood. The gene calls are TRBV6-4 and TRBJ2-3; 9 nucleotides align to TRBD2. CDR3 amino acids: CASSDSGGGATDTQYF. The CDR3 DNA reads as TGTGCCAGCAGTGACTCTGGCGGGGGGGCCACAGATACGCAGTATTTT.